This is a list of T cell receptor beta chains from one sample in a study of cytomegalovirus exposure and HLA in healthy donors. This table comes from immunoSEQ multiplex PCR, and its TCRdb copy is limited to in-frame clones, with some not included. Of more than 150,000 clones in the sample, about 80% were seen once. Sequencing was performed on PBMCs. Receptors were obtained from a man aged 35-49 years in good health and CMV-seronegative. Each CDR3 is given with its conserved first and last residue. The D gene is left open where the match is weak. Clone size appears in some rows only: once, few, many, or a class for an expanded clone.

-,TRBJ2-1,TRBV7-3,TRBD2,TGTGCCAGCAGCCTAAGGACTAGCGGGAGCTCCTACAATGAGCAGTTCTTC,CASSLRTSGSSYNEQFF
-,TRBJ2-5,TRBV4-2,-,TGTGCCAGCAGCCAAGAAATCGGGGATTCCCAAGAGACCCAGTACTTC,CASSQEIGDSQETQYF
-,TRBJ2-3,TRBV5-1,-,TGCGCCAGCAGCCCTTCCGCGGGTAGCACAGATACGCAGTATTTT,CASSPSAGSTDTQYF
-,TRBJ2-5,TRBV2,-,TGTGCCAGCGGCGGCGGGGTAGGAGAGACCCAGTACTTC,CASGGGVGETQYF
-,TRBJ2-7,TRBV7-8,TRBD1,TGTGCCAGCAGACTTGGGACAGGGGGCGGCGAGCAGTACTTC,CASRLGTGGGEQYF
-,TRBJ2-1,TRBV5-1,TRBD2,TGCGCCAGCAGCTTCGGGACTAGCGGGGGTGATGAGCAGTTCTTC,CASSFGTSGGDEQFF
-,TRBJ1-5,TRBV19,TRBD1,TGTGCCAGTAGTCATCAGGGGGCGGGAGTTGGCAATCAGCCCCAGCATTTT,CASSHQGAGVGNQPQHF
-,TRBJ1-2,TRBV28,TRBD1,TGTGCCAGCAGTTGGAGACAGGGGCTGGATGAAGGCTACACCTTC,CASSWRQGLDEGYTF
-,TRBJ2-2,TRBV6-5,-,TGTGCCAGCAGCTACGACAGGACGAACACCGGGGAGCTGTTTTTT,CASSYDRTNTGELFF
-,TRBJ2-1,TRBV4-2,-,TGTGCCAGCAGCCAAGCCCTAGACAATGAGCAGTTCTTC,CASSQALDNEQFF
few,TRBJ2-1,TRBV7-8,TRBD2,TGTGCCAGCAGCTTTAGCGGGAGGGCGAATGAGCAGTTCTTC,CASSFSGRANEQFF
-,TRBJ2-7,TRBV7-9,-,TGTTCCAGCAGCTTAGCTAGGGGCGGGACGCGCCCTAACGAGCAGTACTTC,CSSSLARGGTRPNEQYF
-,TRBJ2-4,TRBV29-1,-,TGCAGCGTTAGCTGGGGGGGACAAGCCAAAAACATTCAGTACTTC,CSVSWGGQAKNIQYF
-,TRBJ2-5,TRBV21-1,-,TGTGCCAGCAGCAAAGCGCCTCCGAGCCCGACAGGTCTCAAAGAGACCCAGTACTTC,CASSKAPPSPTGLKETQYF
-,TRBJ1-4,TRBV28,-,TGTGCCAGCAGTTTTATCGGGACAACTAATGAAAAACTGTTTTTT,CASSFIGTTNEKLFF
-,TRBJ2-3,TRBV7-3,TRBD2,TGTGCCAGCAGCTCACGACTAGCGGGGGCGAAAAGGGGTGGCACAGATACGCAGTATTTT,CASSSRLAGAKRGGTDTQYF
-,TRBJ2-2,TRBV19,-,TGTGCCAGTAGAGCGAGGCCTCACACCGGGGAGCTGTTTTTT,CASRARPHTGELFF
-,TRBJ2-7,TRBV7-8,TRBD2,TGTGCCAGCAGCCGGGGGGACTCCTACGAGCAGTACTTC,CASSRGDSYEQYF
-,TRBJ1-2,TRBV9,TRBD1,TGTGCCAGCAGCGTAGCTTCAGACAGGGGGATCAACTATGGCTACACCTTC,CASSVASDRGINYGYTF
-,TRBJ2-7,TRBV10-1,-,TGCGCCAGCAGTGAGTCGATAACGCTAGCGAATGTCCACGAGCAGTACTTC,CASSESITLANVHEQYF
-,TRBJ2-2,TRBV27,-,TGTGCCAGCAGTCTCGAGGGCGGGGAGCTGTTTTTT,CASSLEGGELFF
-,TRBJ2-3,TRBV4-2,TRBD2,TGTGCCAGCAGCGGCGGGGGAAGCACAGATACGCAGTATTTT,CASSGGGSTDTQYF
-,TRBJ1-5,TRBV30,-,TGTGCCTGGAGAAACCGGGATCGTGGCAATCAGCCCCAGCATTTT,CAWRNRDRGNQPQHF